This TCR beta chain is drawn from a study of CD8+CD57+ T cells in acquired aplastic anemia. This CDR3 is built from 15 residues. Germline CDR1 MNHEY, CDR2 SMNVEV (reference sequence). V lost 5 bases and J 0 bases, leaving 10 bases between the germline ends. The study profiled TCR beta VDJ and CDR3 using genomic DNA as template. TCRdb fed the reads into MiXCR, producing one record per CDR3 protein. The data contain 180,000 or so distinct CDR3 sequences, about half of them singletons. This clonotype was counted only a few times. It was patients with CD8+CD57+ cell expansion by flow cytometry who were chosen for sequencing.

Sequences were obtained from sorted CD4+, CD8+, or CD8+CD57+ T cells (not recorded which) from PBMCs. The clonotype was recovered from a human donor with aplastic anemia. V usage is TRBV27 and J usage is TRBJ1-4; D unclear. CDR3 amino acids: CASSPRAATNEKLFF. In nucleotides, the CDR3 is TGTGCCAGCAGTCCGCGAGCTGCAACTAATGAAAAACTGTTTTTT.